The subject of this entry is one TCR beta chain. The CDR3 length is 18 residues. Germline V gives CDR1 LGHNA, CDR2 YSLEER. V dropped 0 bases and J dropped 5; count of bases not matched to a gene: 12. This entry is derived from a study of blood T cell repertoires in COVID-19. Looking at the study overall: Nucleic acid was either cDNA or gDNA, and it came from T cells, B-cell-depleted T cells, or PBMCs.

Generated by immunoSEQ multiplex PCR, the TCRdb table keeps only in-frame clones and is missing some. The table has 250,000 to 300,000 clones, 86% seen once; the top ten hold 3.5% to 4%. Sequenced sample: peripheral blood. The source is a man younger than 35 with active or convalescent COVID-19. The chain is built from TRBV4-3 and TRBJ2-1; 8 nucleotides align to TRBD2. The CDR3 is CASSQDPGLVLGDNEQFF. In DNA form, the CDR3 reads TGCGCCAGCAGCCAAGACCCGGGACTAGTGTTGGGAGACAATGAGCAGTTCTTC.